A selection of T cell receptor beta chains follows, all from one sample in a study of Graves' ophthalmopathy and Graves' hyperthyroidism. TCRdb analysed the multiplex PCR reads with MiXCR anew, one entry per CDR3 protein. The table shows about 210,000 distinct CDR3 sequences, with under 30% occurring only once. The sample comprised peripheral blood. These receptors were collected from a man between 50 and 59 years old with Graves' ophthalmopathy. CDR3s include the opening cysteine and the closing phenylalanine or tryptophan. Each record gives: J gene, clone size, D gene, V gene, CDR3 protein, CDR3 DNA. D genes are given only for firm matches. The size of a clone is reported for some rows only, either as once, few or many, or as a class for expanded clones.

J: TRBJ2-7
size: many
D: TRBD1
V: TRBV4-2
CDR3: CASSHGTAVPYEQYF
DNA: TGTGCCAGCAGCCACGGGACAGCTGTTCCCTACGAGCAGTACTTC

J: TRBJ1-1
size: .
D: TRBD1
V: TRBV28
CDR3: CARRQGFMTNTEAFF
DNA: TGTGCCAGAAGACAGGGATTCATGACGAACACTGAAGCTTTCTTT

J: TRBJ1-2
size: many
D: TRBD1
V: TRBV7-8
CDR3: CASSSRTGNPNYGYTF
DNA: TGTGCCAGCAGCTCCCGGACAGGGAACCCGAACTATGGCTACACCTTC

J: TRBJ2-7
size: .
D: .
V: TRBV12-3/TRBV12-4
CDR3: CASSLRRLAYEQYF
DNA: TGTGCCAGCAGTTTACGGAGGTTGGCCTACGAGCAGTACTTC

J: TRBJ2-7
size: .
D: TRBD1
V: TRBV10-3
CDR3: CAISAPGQRTYEQYF
DNA: TGTGCCATCAGTGCCCCGGGACAGAGAACCTACGAGCAGTACTTC

J: TRBJ2-7
size: .
D: .
V: TRBV12-3/TRBV12-4
CDR3: CASSSQQGPYEQYF
DNA: TGTGCCAGCAGTTCCCAACAGGGCCCCTACGAGCAGTACTTC

J: TRBJ2-7
size: many
D: .
V: TRBV28
CDR3: CASSFYYDYEQYF
DNA: TGTGCCAGCAGTTTCTACTACGACTACGAGCAGTACTTC

J: TRBJ1-1
size: .
D: .
V: TRBV12-3/TRBV12-4
CDR3: CASSLYQWSINTEAFF
DNA: TGTGCCAGCAGTTTATATCAGTGGTCTATAAACACTGAAGCTTTCTTT

J: TRBJ2-7
size: many
D: .
V: TRBV7-9
CDR3: CASSSVRGSGLYEQYF
DNA: TGTGCCAGCAGCTCAGTCAGGGGTAGCGGGCTGTACGAGCAGTACTTC

J: TRBJ1-1
size: .
D: TRBD1
V: TRBV28
CDR3: CASRHTGTGSLTEAFF
DNA: TGTGCCAGCAGACACACCGGGACAGGGTCCCTCACTGAAGCTTTCTTT

J: TRBJ1-5
size: .
D: .
V: TRBV19
CDR3: CASKDRRNQPQHF
DNA: TGTGCCAGTAAGGACCGTCGCAATCAGCCCCAGCATTTT